This T cell receptor beta chain was identified during a study of CD8 T cells in Susac syndrome. Reverse transcription of roughly 0.5 to 1 ug RNA used random hexamers. An immunoSEQ multiplex PCR generated amplified TCR beta CDR3 products spanning 54 Vbeta and 13 Jbeta. Via MiXCR, TCRdb re-called the immunoSEQ multiplex PCR reads, giving one row per CDR3 protein. The data contain about 47,000 distinct CDR3 sequences, 80% to 95% of them singletons. Sequencing of TCR beta was carried out in blood CD8+ and CD4+ T cells. Both CD4+ and CD8+ T cells were negatively isolated, and TEMRA cells underwent FACS enrichment. The CDR3 covers 15 residues. V lost 1 base, J lost 5 bases, and 11 bases lay in between. Germline V gives CDR1 LNHNV, CDR2 YYDKDF (reference sequence).

The rearrangement links TRBV15 to TRBJ1-4, with D tentatively TRBD1 (5 bases). The sample comprised CD8+ T cells from PBMCs. This receptor was taken from a human donor in good health. The CDR3 coding sequence is TGTGCCACCAGCAGAGCCAATGAGGGGAATGAAAAACTGTTTTTT. This translates into CATSRANEGNEKLFF. Using reference TRBV15 and TRBJ1-4 for the parts outside the CDR3, the full variable domain is DAMVIQNPRYQVTQFGKPVTLSCSQTLNHNVMYWYQQKSSQAPKLLFHYYDKDFNNEADTPDNFQSRRPNTSFCFLDIRSPGLGDTAMYLCATSRANEGNEKLFFGSGTQLSVL.